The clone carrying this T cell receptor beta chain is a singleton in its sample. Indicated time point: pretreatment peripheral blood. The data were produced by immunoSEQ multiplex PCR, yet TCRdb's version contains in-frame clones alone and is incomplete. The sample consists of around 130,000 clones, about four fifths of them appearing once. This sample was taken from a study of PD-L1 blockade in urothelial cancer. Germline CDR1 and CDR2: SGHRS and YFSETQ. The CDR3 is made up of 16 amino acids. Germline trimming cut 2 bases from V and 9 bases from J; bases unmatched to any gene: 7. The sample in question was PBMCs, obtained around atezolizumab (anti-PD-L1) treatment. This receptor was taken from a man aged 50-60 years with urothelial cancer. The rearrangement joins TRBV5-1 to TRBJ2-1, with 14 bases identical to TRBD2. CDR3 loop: CASSLSGTSGSGEQFF. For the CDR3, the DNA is TGCGCCAGCAGCTTATCCGGGACTAGCGGGAGTGGTGAGCAGTTCTTC.